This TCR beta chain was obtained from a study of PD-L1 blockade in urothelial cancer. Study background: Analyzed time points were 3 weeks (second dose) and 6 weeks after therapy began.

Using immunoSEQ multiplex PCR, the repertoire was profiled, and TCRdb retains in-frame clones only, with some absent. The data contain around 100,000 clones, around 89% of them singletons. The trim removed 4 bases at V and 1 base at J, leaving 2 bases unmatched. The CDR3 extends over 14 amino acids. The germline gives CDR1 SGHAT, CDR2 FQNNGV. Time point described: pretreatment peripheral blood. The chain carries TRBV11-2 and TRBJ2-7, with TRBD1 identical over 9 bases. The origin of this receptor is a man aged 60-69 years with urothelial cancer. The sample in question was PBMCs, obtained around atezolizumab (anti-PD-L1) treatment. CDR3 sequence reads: CASSSGQGSYEQYF. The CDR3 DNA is TGTGCCAGCAGCTCTGGACAGGGGTCCTACGAGCAGTACTTC. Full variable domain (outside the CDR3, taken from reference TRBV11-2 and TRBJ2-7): EAGVAQSPRYKIIEKRQSVAFWCNPISGHATLYWYQQILGQGPKLLIQFQNNGVVDDSQLPKDRFSAERLKGVDSTLKIQPAKLEDSAVYLCASSSGQGSYEQYFGPGTRLTVT.